This passage covers 20 T cell receptor beta chains from one sample sequenced in a study of shared clonotypes between healthy human individuals. Clones were sequenced by immunoSEQ multiplex PCR, and TCRdb holds only the in-frame ones, with some missing. The sample holds under 1,100,000 clones, around 78% seen once. What was sequenced was memory CD4+ T cells from PBMCs. Subset given: CD45RA-negative fraction. Source of these receptors: a man younger than 35 in good health. Some clones in this sample may be carry-over from other donors' samples.

The CDR3 coding sequence is TGCGCCAGCAGCCCGGCGTTTTCCGAGCAGTACTTC. Its translation: CASSPAFSEQYF. The chain is built from TRBV5-1 and TRBJ2-7; D unclear. V was trimmed by 4 bases and J by 6 bases, leaving 11 bases between them. Germline V CDR1 and CDR2: SGHRS, YFSETQ. The CDR3 consists of 12 residues. Full variable domain (remainder filled in from reference TRBV5-1 and TRBJ2-7): KAGVTQTPRYLIKTRGQQVTLSCSPISGHRSVSWYQQTPGQGLQFLFEYFSETQRNKGNFPGRFSGRQFSNSRSEMNVSTLELGDSALYLCASSPAFSEQYFGPGTRLTVT.

CDR3 sequence reads: CASSKTGSNQPQHF. DNA of the CDR3: TGTGCCAGCAGCAAGACAGGGTCCAATCAGCCCCAGCATTTT. The chain uses TRBV28 and TRBJ1-5; 7 bases are shared with TRBD1. This CDR3 contains 14 residues. With 6 bases clipped from V and 3 bases from J, the junction kept 5 bases outside the gene matches. Looked up from germline, CDR1 is MDHEN and CDR2 is SYDVKM. The complete variable domain, with remaining parts taken from reference TRBV28 and TRBJ1-5, reads DVKVTQSSRYLVKRTGEKVFLECVQDMDHENMFWYRQDPGLGLRLIYFSYDVKMKEKGDIPEGYSVSREKKERFSLILESASTNQTSMYLCASSKTGSNQPQHFGDGTRLSIL.

The rearrangement joins TRBV6-5 to TRBJ2-7, with a tentative D call TRBD2 (5 bases). V lost 6 bases and J 12 bases, leaving 24 bases between the germline ends. The CDR3 spans 14 residues. Germline V CDR1 and CDR2: MNHEY, SVGAGI. CDR3: CASSPEAGRTGRYF. Written as DNA, the CDR3 is TGTGCCAGCAGCCCGGAGGCTGGGCGGACGGGCCGGTACTTC.

This chain uses TRBV18 with TRBJ2-3; 7 bases line up with TRBD1. The CDR3 is 19 amino acids. Trimming at V came to 4 bases and at J to 4 bases, leaving 20 bases not matched to a gene. Germline V lookup: CDR1 KGHSH, CDR2 LQKENI. The chain's CDR3 is CASSLTSVQTGSSADTQYF. For the CDR3, the DNA is TGTGCCAGCTCACTGACCAGCGTCCAGACAGGGAGTAGCGCAGATACGCAGTATTTT.

This clone was counted only a few times. CDR3 in amino acids: CASSTRDRRSNQPQHF. For the CDR3, the DNA is TGTGCCAGTAGTACCCGGGACAGGCGGAGCAATCAGCCCCAGCATTTT. V usage is TRBV19 and J usage is TRBJ1-5; 8 nucleotides align to TRBD1. The V and J ends lost 4 bases and 1 base, in that order; junction bases with no gene match: 6. The CDR3 totals 16 residues. Germline V gene sequence: CDR1 LNHDA, CDR2 SQIVND (reference sequence).

The chain is built from TRBV5-6 and TRBJ2-1; TRBD2 matches at 7 bases. The CDR3 loop spans 15 amino acids. Germline loops: CDR1 SGHDT, CDR2 YYEEEE. Trimming removed 4 bases from V and 5 bases from J; junction bases left unmatched: 9. In DNA, the CDR3 is TGTGCCAGCAGCAGGGACTACAGCAGACACAATGAGCAGTTCTTC. Translation: CASSRDYSRHNEQFF.

With regard to this clone: Just one base apart from a much larger clone, this may be a read error. The chain recombines TRBV6-5 with TRBJ2-7; tentative D call: TRBD2 (5 bases). The length of the CDR3 is 11 residues. The V gene's germline CDR1 is MNHEY and CDR2 SVGAGI. Written as DNA, the CDR3 is TGTGCCTGCAGGAACCGAGGAGGGCAGTACTTC. As protein: CACRNRGGQYF.

Comments on this clone: Within the sample, other DNA sequences also encode this same CDR3. The J gene is TRBJ1-4, the V gene TRBV18, with D unclear. This CDR3 has 11 residues. V was shortened by 3 bases and J by 7 bases, with 3 bases between the two germline ends. CDR1 and CDR2 from the germline V gene are KGHSH and LQKENI. CDR3 nucleotide sequence: TGTGCCAGCTCACCGGGTGAAAAACTGTTTTTT. It codes for CASSPGEKLFF. The full variable domain, its missing parts supplied by reference TRBV18 and TRBJ1-4, is NAGVMQNPRHLVRRRGQEARLRCSPMKGHSHVYWYRQLPEEGLKFMVYLQKENIIDESGMPKERFSAEFPKEGPSILRIQQVVRGDSAAYFCASSPGEKLFFGSGTQLSVL.

This clone appeared many times. V usage is TRBV21-1 and J usage is TRBJ1-3; the listed D gene, TRBD1, was not tested against the DNA. TRBV21-1 corresponds to a pseudogene. The CDR3 consists of 17 residues. In nucleotides, the CDR3 is TGTGCCAGCAGCAAAGACGTGGCAGGGTTATCGGGAAACACCATATATTTT. Its protein is CASSKDVAGLSGNTIYF.

This clone was counted a few times. The CDR3 reads CASSYKTGPGTGELFF. The DNA of the CDR3 is TGTGCCAGCAGTTACAAGACAGGGCCGGGCACCGGGGAGCTGTTTTTT. The gene calls are TRBV6-5 and TRBJ2-2; TRBD1 aligns across 7 bases. The V gene end was trimmed by 2 bases and the J gene end by 4 bases; junction bases not matched to a gene: 7. The germline CDR1 and CDR2 sequences are MNHEY and SVGAGI. The CDR3 consists of 16 residues.

This clone occurred once. A far larger clone lies a single base away; this is likely a read error. The V and J genes are TRBV4-3 and TRBJ2-7, with 7 bases that match TRBD1. There are 14 residues in the CDR3. Germline CDR1 is LGHNA and CDR2 is YSLEER. CDR3 bases: TGCGCCAGAAGCCAACGGACAGGAAAATACGAGCAGTACTTC. This codes for CARSQRTGKYEQYF.

The chain joins TRBV9 to TRBJ2-2, with 14 nucleotides matching TRBD2. The trim removed 3 bases at V and 4 bases at J, leaving 5 bases unmatched. The CDR3 extends over 17 amino acids. CDR1 and CDR2 (germline): SGDLS, YYNGEE. The CDR3 protein is CASSAGLAGAATGELFF. CDR3 nucleotides: TGTGCCAGCAGCGCGGGACTAGCGGGAGCCGCCACCGGGGAGCTGTTTTTT.

The rearrangement links TRBV6-6 to TRBJ2-3; unclear D gene. The CDR3 runs 11 residues. Deletions cut 7 bases from V and 5 bases from J, with 7 bases between. CDR1 and CDR2 (germline): MNHNY, SVGAGI (reference sequence). CDR3 region: CASTTGDTQYF. CDR3 coding DNA: TGTGCCAGCACCACGGGAGATACGCAGTATTTT.

This chain links TRBV6-5 with TRBJ1-6; D remains ambiguous. The CDR3 loop spans 13 amino acids. Germline CDR1 and CDR2: MNHEY and SVGAGI. V was shortened by 8 bases and J by 4 bases, with 9 bases between the two germline ends. Here the CDR3 DNA reads TGTGCCAGCTGTTCGGAATATAATTCACCCCTCCACTTT. Residues: CASCSEYNSPLHF.

This sequence joins TRBV19 and TRBJ1-5; TRBD1 matches at 7 bases. The J segment lost 3 bases and the V segment lost 6 bases, leaving 11 bases of the junction unmatched. Germline CDR1 and CDR2: LNHDA and SQIVND (reference sequence). The CDR3 runs 16 residues. CDR3 DNA sequence: TGTGCCAGTAGCACCTCCACAGGGGTCGACAATCAGCCCCAGCATTTT. It codes for CASSTSTGVDNQPQHF. The full variable domain, completed using reference TRBV19 and TRBJ1-5, is DGGITQSPKYLFRKEGQNVTLSCEQNLNHDAMYWYRQDPGQGLRLIYYSQIVNDFQKGDIAEGYSVSREKKESFPLTVTSAQKNPTAFYLCASSTSTGVDNQPQHFGDGTRLSIL.

The chain joins TRBV10-3 to TRBJ1-1, with D possibly TRBD1 on 5 matching bases. The V end lost 6 bases, the J end lost 4 bases, and 12 bases lay between the germline ends. CDR3 size: 13 residues. Per germline, CDR1 ENHRY and CDR2 SYGVKD. The CDR3 loop reads CAIRSDTTTEAFF. The CDR3 DNA follows: TGTGCCATCAGATCGGACACAACCACTGAAGCTTTCTTT.

This clone has just a few counts. The chain employs TRBV7-2 and TRBJ1-1, with a tentative D call TRBD1 (5 bases). CDR3 length: 14 residues. CDR1 is SGHTA, CDR2 FQGNSA, per germline. V gave up 4 bases and J gave up 1 base, with 10 bases separating them. The CDR3 sequence: CASSWGSQNTEAFF. The CDR3 DNA reads as TGTGCCAGCAGCTGGGGGAGCCAGAACACTGAAGCTTTCTTT. Variable domain in full (rest from reference TRBV7-2 and TRBJ1-1): GAGVSQSPSNKVTEKGKDVELRCDPISGHTALYWYRQSLGQGLEFLIYFQGNSAPDKSGLPSDRFSAERTGGSVSTLTIQRTQQEDSAVYLCASSWGSQNTEAFFGQGTRLTVV.

The sample holds many counts of this clone. This chain connects TRBV28 to TRBJ2-7; D call uncertain. Trimming removed 5 bases from V and 2 bases from J, with 10 bases in between. This CDR3 is built from 13 residues. CDR1 MDHEN and CDR2 SYDVKM come from the germline V gene. CDR3 coding DNA: TGTGCCAGCAGTACCACCTCACCCTACGAGCAGTACTTC. Its protein product is CASSTTSPYEQYF.

On this clone: Other DNA sequences in the sample encode the same CDR3. This chain joins TRBV28 and TRBJ2-5; no definite D call. This CDR3 spans 11 amino acids. Germline lookup yields CDR1 MDHEN and CDR2 SYDVKM. Trimming took off 5 bases at V and 3 bases at J, with 4 bases between the two ends. This CDR3 reads CASSTEETQYF. For the CDR3, the DNA is TGTGCCAGCAGTACTGAAGAGACCCAGTACTTC.

The chain is built from TRBV7-2 and TRBJ2-1; TRBD1 matches 8 bases. The length of the CDR3 is 15 residues. With V trimmed by 7 bases and J by 7 bases, 12 bases remained unmatched. CDR1 and CDR2 (germline): SGHTA, FQGNSA. The CDR3 loop reads CASTSGLQGVNEQFF. CDR3 in DNA: TGTGCCAGCACTTCCGGGCTACAGGGGGTGAATGAGCAGTTCTTC.